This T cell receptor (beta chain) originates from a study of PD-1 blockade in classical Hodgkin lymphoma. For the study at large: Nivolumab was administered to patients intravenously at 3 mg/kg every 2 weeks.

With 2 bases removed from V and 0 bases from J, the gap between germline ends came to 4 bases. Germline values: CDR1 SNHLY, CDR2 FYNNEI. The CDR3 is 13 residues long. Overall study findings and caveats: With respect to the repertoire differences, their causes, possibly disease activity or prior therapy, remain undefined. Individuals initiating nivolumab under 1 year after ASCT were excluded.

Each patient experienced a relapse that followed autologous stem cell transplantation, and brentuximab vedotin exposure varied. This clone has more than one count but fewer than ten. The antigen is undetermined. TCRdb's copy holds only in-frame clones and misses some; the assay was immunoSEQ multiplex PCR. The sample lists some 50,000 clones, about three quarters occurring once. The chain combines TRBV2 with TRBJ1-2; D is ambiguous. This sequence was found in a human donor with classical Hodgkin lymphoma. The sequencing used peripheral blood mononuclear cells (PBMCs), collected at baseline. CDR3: CASSESPNYGYTF. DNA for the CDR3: TGTGCCAGCAGTGAATCACCTAACTATGGCTACACCTTC.